This TCR beta chain was sequenced for a study of regulatory T cells in long-lasting Graves disease. The wider study: Newly diagnosed Graves' patients had under 3 months of antithyroid drugs.

This clonotype was seen ten or more times. Trimming left V 0 bases short and J 4 bases short, with 12 bases between. This CDR3 has 15 residues. CDR1 and CDR2 (germline): SGHDN, FVKESK. Time point noted: newly diagnosed GD, antithyroid drugs for less than 3 months. Following extraction of RNA from PBMCs, that RNA was used to make the TCR library. Assembly of TCR beta libraries relied on iRepertoire HTBI primers together with Arm-PCR of CDR3 regions. TCRdb ran MiXCR on the multiplex PCR reads and lists one entry per CDR3 protein. This table has approximately 300,000 distinct CDR3 sequences, about a sixth appearing once.

This receptor was obtained from a female donor with Graves disease. The source was peripheral blood mononuclear cells (PBMCs), collected at new diagnosis, from a patient treated with antithyroid drugs. This chain links TRBV14 with TRBJ1-1; a weak D match, TRBD1 (5 bases). In nucleotides, the CDR3 is TGTGCCAGCAGCCAAGATGGGGGAGACGGCACTGAAGCTTTCTTT. Translating gives CASSQDGGDGTEAFF.